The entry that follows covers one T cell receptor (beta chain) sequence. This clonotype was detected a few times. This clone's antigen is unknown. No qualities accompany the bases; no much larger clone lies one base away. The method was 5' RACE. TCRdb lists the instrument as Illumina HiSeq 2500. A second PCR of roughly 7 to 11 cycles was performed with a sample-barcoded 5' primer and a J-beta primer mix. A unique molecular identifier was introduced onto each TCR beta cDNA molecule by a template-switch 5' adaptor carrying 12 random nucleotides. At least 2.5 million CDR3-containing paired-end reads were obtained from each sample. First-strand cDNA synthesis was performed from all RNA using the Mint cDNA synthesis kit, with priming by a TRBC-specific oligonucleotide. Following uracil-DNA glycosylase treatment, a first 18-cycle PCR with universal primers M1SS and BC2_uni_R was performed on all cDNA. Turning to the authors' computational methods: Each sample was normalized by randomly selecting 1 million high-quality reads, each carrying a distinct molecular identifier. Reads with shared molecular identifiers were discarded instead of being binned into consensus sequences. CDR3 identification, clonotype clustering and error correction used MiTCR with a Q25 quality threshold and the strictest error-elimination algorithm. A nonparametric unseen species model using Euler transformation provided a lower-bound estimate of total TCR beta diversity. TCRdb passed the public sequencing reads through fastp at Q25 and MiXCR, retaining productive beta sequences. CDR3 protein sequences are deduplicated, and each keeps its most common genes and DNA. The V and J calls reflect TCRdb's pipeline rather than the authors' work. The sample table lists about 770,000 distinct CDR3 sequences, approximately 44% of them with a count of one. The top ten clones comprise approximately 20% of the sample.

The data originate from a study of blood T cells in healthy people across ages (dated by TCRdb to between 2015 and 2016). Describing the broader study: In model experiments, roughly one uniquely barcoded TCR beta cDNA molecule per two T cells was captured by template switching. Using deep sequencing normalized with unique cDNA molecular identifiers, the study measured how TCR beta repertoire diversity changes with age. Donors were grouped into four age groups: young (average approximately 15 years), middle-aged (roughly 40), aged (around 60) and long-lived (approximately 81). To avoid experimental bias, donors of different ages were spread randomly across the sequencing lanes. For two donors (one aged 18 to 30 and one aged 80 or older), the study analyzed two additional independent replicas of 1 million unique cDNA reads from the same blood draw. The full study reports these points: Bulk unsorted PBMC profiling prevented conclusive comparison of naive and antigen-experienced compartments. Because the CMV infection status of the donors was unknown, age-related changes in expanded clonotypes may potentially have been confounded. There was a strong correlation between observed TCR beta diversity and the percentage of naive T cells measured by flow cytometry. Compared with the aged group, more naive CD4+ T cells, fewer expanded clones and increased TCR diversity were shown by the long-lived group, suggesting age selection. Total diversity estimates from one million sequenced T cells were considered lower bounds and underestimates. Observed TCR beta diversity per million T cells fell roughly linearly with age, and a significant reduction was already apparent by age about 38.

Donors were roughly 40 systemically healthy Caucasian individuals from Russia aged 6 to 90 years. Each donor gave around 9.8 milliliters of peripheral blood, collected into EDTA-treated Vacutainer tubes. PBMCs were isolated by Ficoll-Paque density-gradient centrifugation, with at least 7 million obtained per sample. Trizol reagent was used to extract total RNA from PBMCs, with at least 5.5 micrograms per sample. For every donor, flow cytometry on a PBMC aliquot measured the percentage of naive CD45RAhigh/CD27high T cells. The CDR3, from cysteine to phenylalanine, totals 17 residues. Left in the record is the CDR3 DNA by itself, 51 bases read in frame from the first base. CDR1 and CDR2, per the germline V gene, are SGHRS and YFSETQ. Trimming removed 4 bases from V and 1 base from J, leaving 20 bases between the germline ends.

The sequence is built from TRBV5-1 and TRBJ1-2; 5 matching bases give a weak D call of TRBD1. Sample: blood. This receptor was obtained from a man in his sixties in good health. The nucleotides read TGCGCCAGCAGCCATGGGGGGACCCTTGAAGTTAACTATGGCTACACCTTC. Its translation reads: CASSHGGTLEVNYGYTF.